The 28 T cell receptor beta chains below all came from one sample that was sequenced in a study of T cell repertoires in cytomegalovirus infection. MiXCR, applied by TCRdb to the reads, yields one record per CDR3 protein. The sample contains around 490,000 distinct CDR3 sequences, about 30% of which appear only once. Sequences were obtained from PBMCs. All receptors come from a human donor in good health (CMV status not recorded). Some clones in this sample may be carry-over from other donors' samples.

This clonotype was seen a handful of times. This sequence joins TRBV10-3 and TRBJ2-7; no clear D gene. V lost 0 bases to trimming and J lost 4 bases, with 10 bases between them. The CDR3 consists of 14 residues. CDR1 is ENHRY, CDR2 SYGVKD, per germline. The CDR3: CAISESGIGYEQYV. DNA for the CDR3: TGTGCCATCAGTGAGTCCGGAATCGGATACGAGCAGTACGTC.

This clonotype appeared many times. V and J are TRBV11-2 and TRBJ2-7; D ambiguous. The V end lost 3 bases, the J end lost 0 bases, and 9 bases lay between the germline ends. Germline lookup yields CDR1 SGHAT and CDR2 FQNNGV. The CDR3 loop spans 14 amino acids. In DNA form, the CDR3 reads TGTGCCAGCAGCTTCCCGATTAGCTCCTACGAGCAGTACGTC. Encoded protein: CASSFPISSYEQYV.

This clonotype was seen at least ten times. This chain links TRBV7-2 with TRBJ2-7; D call uncertain. Trimming took 4 bases from V and 0 from J, leaving 10 bases between them. In germline, CDR1 is SGHTA, CDR2 FQGNSA. This CDR3 is built from 14 residues. The CDR3 sequence: CASSSYLSSYEQYF. CDR3 DNA sequence: TGTGCCAGCAGCTCCTACCTAAGCTCCTACGAGCAGTACTTC.

There are a few counts of this clonotype. V usage is TRBV6-1 and J usage is TRBJ1-5; 10 nucleotides align to TRBD1. V gave up 8 bases and J gave up 7 bases; unmatched junction bases: 5. CDR3 length: 13 residues. Germline lookup yields CDR1 MNHNS and CDR2 SASEGT. The CDR3 spells CASLGQGGQPQHF. For the CDR3, the DNA is TGTGCCAGCCTTGGACAGGGGGGACAGCCCCAGCATTTT.

The genes are TRBV19 and TRBJ1-3, with TRBD1 matching 8 bases. V shed 9 bases and J 3 bases; nucleotides not matched to a gene: 10. The germline V gene encodes CDR1 LNHDA and CDR2 SQIVND (reference sequence). CDR3 length equals 15 residues. The CDR3 reads CASNVQGALGNTIYF. CDR3 sequence (DNA): TGTGCCAGCAACGTCCAGGGGGCGCTTGGAAACACCATATATTTT. Full variable domain (outside the CDR3, taken from reference TRBV19 and TRBJ1-3): DGGITQSPKYLFRKEGQNVTLSCEQNLNHDAMYWYRQDPGQGLRLIYYSQIVNDFQKGDIAEGYSVSREKKESFPLTVTSAQKNPTAFYLCASNVQGALGNTIYFGEGSWLTVV.

A few counts support this clonotype. V gene TRBV2 combines with J gene TRBJ1-4; no firm D call. V shed 8 bases and J shed 8 bases, with 12 bases lying between them. Germline V gives CDR1 SNHLY, CDR2 FYNNEI. This CDR3 has 12 residues. The CDR3 reads CASLVFGEKLFF. As DNA, the CDR3 is TGTGCCAGCCTCGTTTTTGGGGAAAAACTGTTTTTT.

The chain combines TRBV11-2 with TRBJ2-1; D may be TRBD2 (6 bases). Germline V lookup: CDR1 SGHAT, CDR2 FQNNGV. CDR3 length: 15 amino acids. The ends were cut back, 1 base at V and 6 bases at J, with 13 bases in the middle. The CDR3: CASSLGGGNSNEQFF. The CDR3, as DNA: TGTGCCAGCAGCTTAGGAGGCGGGAATAGCAATGAGCAGTTCTTC.

In this sample, this clonotype turned up many times. The chain links TRBV7-2 to TRBJ2-3; the D gene is possibly TRBD1 (5 bases). The CDR3 sequence is 14 residues long. Trimming pared 4 bases from V and 6 bases from J, leaving 14 bases between. The germline CDR1 and CDR2 sequences are SGHTA and FQGNSA. This chain's CDR3 is CASSSQGSSDTQYF. CDR3 coding DNA: TGTGCCAGCAGCTCCCAGGGTTCCTCGGATACGCAGTATTTT. The variable domain in full, completed from reference TRBV7-2 and TRBJ2-3, reads GAGVSQSPSNKVTEKGKDVELRCDPISGHTALYWYRQSLGQGLEFLIYFQGNSAPDKSGLPSDRFSAERTGGSVSTLTIQRTQQEDSAVYLCASSSQGSSDTQYFGPGTRLTVL.

This sequence joins TRBV6-1 and TRBJ1-4; no reliable D call. The CDR3 sequence is 16 residues long. Trimming shortened V by 7 bases and J by 0 bases, and 15 bases separated the two germline ends. The germline gives CDR1 MNHNS, CDR2 SASEGT. The chain's CDR3 is CASTQAVSTTNEKLFF. The DNA for the CDR3 is TGTGCCAGCACTCAAGCGGTATCCACAACTAATGAAAAACTGTTTTTT.

The chain employs TRBV10-3 and TRBJ2-3; TRBD1 might be the D (5 bases). This CDR3 has 15 residues. The V end was cut by 4 bases, the J end by 4 bases, with 15 bases between. Germline-derived CDR1 and CDR2 are ENHRY and SYGVKD. Here the CDR3 reads CAISVPSQGADTQYF. The CDR3 bases are TGTGCCATCAGTGTCCCATCGCAGGGCGCAGATACGCAGTATTTT.

This clonotype came up a few times. The rearrangement uses TRBV19 and TRBJ1-5; no definite D call. Deletions cut 7 bases from V and 1 base from J, with 14 bases between. This CDR3 is 15 amino acids long. CDR1 is LNHDA, CDR2 SQIVND, per germline (reference sequence). In nucleotides, the CDR3 is TGTGCCAGTACCCGGGGAGGTACCAGCAATCAGCCCCAGCATTTT. It specifies CASTRGGTSNQPQHF.

The chain carries TRBV7-9 and TRBJ1-2; 7 bases map to TRBD1. Germline V gene sequence: CDR1 SEHNR, CDR2 FQNEAQ (reference sequence). The CDR3 has 14 amino acids. Trimming cost V 4 bases and J 3 bases; bases outside gene matches: 5. The CDR3 DNA follows: TGTGCCAGCAGCTCGGGACAGCCACACTATGGCTACACCTTC. Its translation is CASSSGQPHYGYTF. The complete variable domain, with remaining parts taken from reference TRBV7-9 and TRBJ1-2, reads DTGVSQNPRHKITKRGQNVTFRCDPISEHNRLYWYRQTLGQGPEFLTYFQNEAQLEKSRLLSDRFSAERPKGSFSTLEIQRTEQGDSAMYLCASSSGQPHYGYTFGSGTRLTVV.

This chain uses TRBV6-5 with TRBJ1-5; 7 positions match TRBD1. J was trimmed by 2 bases and V by 4 bases; bases with no gene match: 8. Germline V lookup: CDR1 MNHEY, CDR2 SVGAGI. The CDR3 consists of 16 residues. In nucleotides, the CDR3 is TGTGCCAGCAGTTCGTACAGGGGCGGGGGCAATCAGCCCCAGCATTTT. Translation gives CASSSYRGGGNQPQHF.

A few counts support this clonotype. This sequence joins TRBV29-1 and TRBJ2-3, with unresolved D. Germline V gene lookup returns CDR1 SQVTM and CDR2 ANQGSEA. This CDR3 spans 14 amino acids. The V gene lost 7 bases and the J gene lost 2 bases, with 16 bases spanning the gap. The CDR3 here is CSARQSGTTDTQYF. The DNA of the CDR3 is TGCAGCGCCCGGCAGTCCGGCACCACAGATACGCAGTATTTT.

This clonotype has a count of ten or more. The chain couples TRBV7-4 to TRBJ2-2; perhaps D is TRBD1 or TRBD2 (5 bases each). The germline gives CDR1 SGHVT, CDR2 SQSDAQ. The CDR3 covers 17 residues. The V end was cut by 3 bases, the J end by 6 bases, with 20 bases between. The CDR3 here is CASSFPRGYEVAGELFF. The CDR3 nucleotides read TGTGCCAGCAGCTTCCCCCGGGGCTACGAGGTCGCCGGGGAGCTGTTTTTT.

The V gene is TRBV6-6, the J gene TRBJ2-1; 11 nucleotides line up with TRBD2. Germline trimming cut 5 bases from V and 8 bases from J; bases unmatched to any gene: 20. This CDR3 region has 19 residues. Per the germline V gene, CDR1 is MNHNY and CDR2 is SVGAGI (reference sequence). The CDR3: CASSPRNLLAGDVYDEQFF. In nucleotides, the CDR3 is TGTGCCAGCAGTCCGCGAAACCTACTAGCGGGAGATGTTTATGATGAGCAGTTCTTC.

The rearrangement uses TRBV6-2 or TRBV6-3 and TRBJ1-2; D possibly corresponds to TRBD1 (5 bases). V dropped 7 bases and J dropped 0 bases, with 9 bases sitting between them. This CDR3 comprises 13 residues. Germline V lookup: CDR1 MNHEY, CDR2 SVGEGT. The CDR3 sequence is CASKETANYGYTF. The CDR3, as DNA: TGTGCCAGCAAGGAGACAGCTAACTATGGCTACACCTTC.

A remark on this clonotype: This sequence may be a read error, since a much larger clone differs from it by one base. V gene TRBV7-2 combines with J gene TRBJ2-5; 7 nucleotides match TRBD2. The CDR3 contains 15 residues. Per the germline V gene, CDR1 is SGHTA and CDR2 is FQGNSA. The junction had 7 bases not matched to a gene; V was cut back by 1 base and J by 5 bases. The CDR3 sequence is CTSSLDGRQGETQYF. CDR3 in DNA: TGTACCAGCAGCTTAGACGGGAGGCAGGGCGAGACCCAGTACTTC.

This clonotype was detected only a few times. This chain connects TRBV6-2 or TRBV6-3 to TRBJ2-2, with 8 nucleotides matching TRBD2. The CDR3 extends over 16 amino acids. CDR1 is MNHEY and CDR2 is SVGEGT in the germline V gene. V lost 3 bases and J lost 3; bases outside the gene matches: 6. CDR3 coding DNA: TGTGCCAGCAGTTATAGGGGACTAGTCGACACCGGGGAGCTGTTTTTT. It yields the protein CASSYRGLVDTGELFF.

This clonotype was seen more than once but under ten times. This chain's CDR3 is CASSSVDPHSGANVLTF. The CDR3 DNA reads as TGTGCCAGCAGCTCCGTTGATCCACACTCTGGGGCCAACGTCCTGACTTTC. The chain employs TRBV7-8 and TRBJ2-6; D is uncertain. The CDR3 contains 17 residues. V was clipped by 4 bases and J by 0 bases, with 13 bases between them. CDR1 is SGHVS, CDR2 FQNEAQ, per germline.

The V gene is TRBV11-2, the J gene TRBJ1-4; 7 nucleotides match TRBD1. The CDR3 spans 15 residues. V lost 6 bases to trimming and J lost 3 bases; unmatched junction nucleotides: 7. Per the germline V gene, CDR1 is SGHAT and CDR2 is FQNNGV. DNA of the CDR3: TGTGCCAGCAGGAACCAGGGGGACCCTAATGAAAAACTGTTTTTT. It specifies CASRNQGDPNEKLFF.

This chain uses TRBV20-1 with TRBJ1-3; 10 nucleotides match TRBD1. This CDR3 has 13 amino acids. Germline CDR1 is DFQATT and CDR2 is SNEGSKA (reference sequence). V shed 5 bases, J shed 8 bases, and the junction held 6 bases outside the gene matches. The CDR3 is CSALRTGGDTIYF. The CDR3 DNA sequence: TGCAGTGCTCTTCGGACAGGGGGGGACACCATATATTTT.

The chain recombines TRBV10-3 with TRBJ2-1, with TRBD2 identical over 9 bases. The V and J ends lost 0 bases and 0 bases, in that order; junction bases with no gene match: 9. Germline loops: CDR1 ENHRY, CDR2 SYGVKD. CDR3 length equals 19 residues. This chain's CDR3 is CAISESWAGGPSSYNEQFF. The CDR3 nucleotides are TGTGCCATCAGTGAGTCCTGGGCGGGAGGGCCGAGCTCCTACAATGAGCAGTTCTTC.

The V gene is TRBV12-3 or TRBV12-4, the J gene TRBJ2-3; D remains ambiguous. The ends were cut back, 5 bases at V and 1 base at J, with 7 bases in the middle. The CDR3 covers 13 residues. CDR3 coding DNA: TGTGCCAGCAGTAAAATGGGCACAGATACGCAGTATTTT. Protein product: CASSKMGTDTQYF.

This clonotype appeared many times. Written as DNA, the CDR3 is TGTGCCAGCCTTGGTCAGGGGACTGGCTACACCTTC. As protein: CASLGQGTGYTF. J is TRBJ1-2 and V is TRBV12-3 or TRBV12-4, with TRBD1 as a possible D gene (6 bases). Trimming stripped 8 bases from V and 7 bases from J, with 14 bases between. The CDR3 loop spans 12 amino acids.

This clonotype was seen many times. This chain connects TRBV7-8 to TRBJ1-5; D is possibly TRBD1 (5 bases). Trimming stripped 5 bases from V and 2 bases from J, with 16 bases between. The CDR3 sequence is 16 residues long. The V gene's germline CDR1 is SGHVS and CDR2 FQNEAQ. The CDR3, as DNA: TGTGCCAGCAGCCCGCGAAGAGGGGAGCGCAATCAGCCCCAGCATTTT. Translated, it gives CASSPRRGERNQPQHF.

This clonotype was detected a few times. The rearrangement joins TRBV4-1 to TRBJ2-7; 8 positions agree with TRBD1. The CDR3 length is 14 residues. The germline CDR1 and CDR2 sequences are MGHRA and YSYEKL. Losses at the gene ends were 3 bases for V and 7 bases for J; bases not matched to a gene: 8. As DNA, the CDR3 is TGCGCCAGCAGCCAGTGGACAGGGTCGGGTGAGCAGTACGTC. It encodes CASSQWTGSGEQYV.

The V gene is TRBV11-3, the J gene TRBJ2-1; tentatively, D is TRBD1 (8 bases). This CDR3 comprises 17 residues. Germline values: CDR1 SGHNT, CDR2 YENEEA. V was pared by 5 bases and J by 5 bases, with 22 bases between. DNA for the CDR3: TGTGCCAGCAGCCGGGGGGCGGGGACAGGAGGGGACAATGAGCAGTTCTTC. Translated: CASSRGAGTGGDNEQFF.